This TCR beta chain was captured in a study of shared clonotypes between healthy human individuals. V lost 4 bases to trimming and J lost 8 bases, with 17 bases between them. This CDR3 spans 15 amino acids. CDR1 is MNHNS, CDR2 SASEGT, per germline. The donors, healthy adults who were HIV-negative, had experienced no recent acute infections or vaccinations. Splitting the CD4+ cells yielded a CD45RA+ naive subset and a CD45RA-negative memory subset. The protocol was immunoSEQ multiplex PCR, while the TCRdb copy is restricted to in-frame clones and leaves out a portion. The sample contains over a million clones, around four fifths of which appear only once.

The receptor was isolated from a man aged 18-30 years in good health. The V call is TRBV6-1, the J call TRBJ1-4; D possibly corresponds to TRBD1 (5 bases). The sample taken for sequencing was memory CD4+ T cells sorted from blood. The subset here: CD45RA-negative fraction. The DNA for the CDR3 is TGTGCCAGCAGTGTATCAAGTAGAGGGGACGAAAAACTGTTTTTT. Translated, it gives CASSVSSRGDEKLFF.